The clone carrying this TCR beta chain appeared a single time. Its target is unknown. The sample belongs to a study of vaccination and CD4 T cells after COVID-19. The wider study: The study drew post-COVID samples a median roughly 99 days after diagnosis (range 35 to 161). Samples after vaccination came a median about 72 days past dose two, ranging 14 to 241. Overlapping SARS-CoV-2, HCoV-NL63, HCoV-OC43 and HCoV-229E spike peptides were used to stimulate cells.

Cultured CD4+ T cell DNA was sequenced using the Oncomine TCR Beta short-read assay. One entry per CDR3 protein results from TCRdb running MiXCR on the PCR reads. The sample carries about 26,000 distinct CDR3 sequences, 64% recorded once. CDR3 size: 14 residues. The V end lost 2 bases, the J end lost 0 bases, and 7 bases lay between the germline ends. This sample's treatment: roughly 11-day PBMC culture with coronavirus spike peptide pools or control peptides (ViraFEST assay). This TCR was recovered from a human donor who had recovered from COVID-19. The chain carries TRBV12-3 or TRBV12-4 and TRBJ1-1; D gene unclear. Input material: CD4+ T cells from blood, cultured in vitro. The CDR3 DNA sequence: TGTGCCAGCAGTTTACGGACGGTGAACACTGAAGCTTTCTTT. This translates into CASSLRTVNTEAFF.